Listed below are T cell receptor beta chains from one sample, sequenced in a study of T cell responses to AZD1222 COVID-19 vaccine. The repertoire was sequenced with immunoSEQ multiplex PCR; TCRdb's copy has only in-frame clones and lacks some. This sample has 80,000 to 100,000 clones, with 70% to 90% found just once. The starting material was peripheral blood, obtained 28 days after the second AZD1222 dose. All receptors derive from an adult who received the AZD1222 COVID-19 vaccine. Both conserved end residues are part of each CDR3. The D gene is left open where the match is weak. The size entry is marked missing in some rows and otherwise reads once, few, many or a size class.

cdr3_length j_call d_call v_call clone_size cdr3_aa cdr3_nt
17 TRBJ2-2 TRBD1 TRBV28 . CASSSRPGQGITGELFF TGTGCCAGCAGTTCCCGTCCGGGACAGGGGATCACCGGGGAGCTGTTTTTT
14 TRBJ1-5 . TRBV27 . CASSLGRINQPQHF TGTGCCAGCAGTTTGGGACGGATAAATCAGCCCCAGCATTTT
14 TRBJ2-7 . TRBV29-1 . CSVLVDPSSYEQYF TGCAGCGTCCTGGTCGATCCGAGCTCCTACGAGCAGTACTTC
15 TRBJ2-2 . TRBV5-1 . CASSRDTGGIGELFF TGCGCCAGCAGCCGCGACACCGGAGGAATCGGGGAGCTGTTTTTT
13 TRBJ2-7 . TRBV28 . CASSLGQSYEQYF TGTGCCAGCAGCCTGGGACAATCCTACGAGCAGTACTTC
14 TRBJ1-5 . TRBV6-5 . CASRTQGSNQPQHF TGTGCCAGCAGAACTCAGGGAAGCAATCAGCCCCAGCATTTT
14 TRBJ1-1 . TRBV6-5 . CASSLTPRGAEAFF TGTGCCAGCAGTTTGACGCCGCGTGGGGCTGAAGCTTTCTTT
16 TRBJ2-5 . TRBV7-9 once CASSLTPRQPEETQYF TGTGCCAGCAGCTTAACCCCAAGGCAACCTGAAGAGACCCAGTACTTC
15 TRBJ2-7 TRBD2 TRBV6-1 . CASSEKGTSPIEQYF TGTGCCAGCAGTGAAAAGGGGACTAGTCCCATCGAGCAGTACTTC
14 TRBJ1-4 TRBD1 TRBV7-2 . CASSLAGQNEKLFF TGTGCCAGCAGCTTAGCGGGACAGAATGAAAAACTGTTTTTT
13 TRBJ2-2 TRBD2 TRBV6-5 once CASYGGGHGELFF TGTGCCAGTTATGGCGGGGGGCACGGGGAGCTGTTTTTT
11 TRBJ2-1 . TRBV12-3/TRBV12-4 . CASSTGTLRFF TGTGCCAGCAGTACCGGGACGCTGCGGTTCTTC
15 TRBJ2-3 . TRBV15 . CATSRGVGETDTQYF TGTGCCACCAGCAGAGGGGTAGGGGAGACAGATACGCAGTATTTT
14 TRBJ1-5 . TRBV19 . CASSAEYSNQPQHF TGTGCCAGTAGCGCTGAGTATAGCAATCAGCCCCAGCATTTT
14 TRBJ1-2 . TRBV6-1 . CASSEDGQNYGYTF TGTGCCAGCAGTGAAGACGGACAGAACTATGGCTACACCTTC
15 TRBJ1-4 . TRBV5-5 . CASSLSLQVNEKLFF TGTGCCAGCAGCTTGTCTCTCCAGGTTAATGAAAAACTGTTTTTT
15 TRBJ1-3 TRBD1 TRBV10-3 . CAISDTGGSGNTIYF TGTGCCATCAGTGATACAGGGGGTTCTGGAAACACCATATATTTT
13 TRBJ2-2 . TRBV12-3/TRBV12-4 . CASSWVATGELFF TGTGCCAGCAGTTGGGTTGCCACCGGGGAGCTGTTTTTT
18 TRBJ2-2 . TRBV25-1 . CASSEGTSWNRGTGELFF TGTGCCAGCAGTGAAGGCACTAGCTGGAATCGGGGCACCGGGGAGCTGTTTTTT
15 TRBJ2-5 TRBD1 TRBV6-5 . CASSYSDRGGETQYF TGTGCCAGCAGTTACTCCGACAGGGGAGGAGAGACCCAGTACTTC
14 TRBJ1-5 TRBD1 TRBV19 . CASRRDRVNQPQHF TGTGCCAGTAGGAGAGACAGGGTGAATCAGCCCCAGCATTTT
15 TRBJ2-1 . TRBV15 . CATSSGQISIGEQFF TGTGCCACCAGCAGCGGACAGATCAGCATTGGTGAGCAGTTCTTC
13 TRBJ1-1 . TRBV9 . CASSRDMNTEAFF TGTGCCAGCAGCCGGGACATGAACACTGAAGCTTTCTTT
13 TRBJ1-1 . TRBV28 . CASSLMGMGEAFF TGTGCCAGCAGTTTAATGGGGATGGGTGAAGCTTTCTTT
12 TRBJ2-1 . TRBV7-2 once CASSLVAYEQFF TGTGCCAGCAGCTTAGTTGCGTATGAGCAGTTCTTC
13 TRBJ2-3 . TRBV19 . CASTIPGRYTQYF TGTGCCAGTACCATCCCGGGACGTTATACGCAGTATTTT
13 TRBJ1-1 TRBD1 TRBV13 . CASSSTGGSEAFF TGTGCCAGCAGCTCTACAGGGGGCTCTGAAGCTTTCTTT
12 TRBJ1-1 . TRBV7-9 few CASGFSNTEAFF TGTGCCAGCGGTTTTTCAAACACTGAAGCTTTCTTT
15 TRBJ2-2 . TRBV19 . CASSSRGSNTGELFF TGTGCCAGTAGTAGCCGGGGCTCGAACACCGGGGAGCTGTTTTTT
16 TRBJ2-1 . TRBV19 . CASRATGTGINNEQFF TGTGCCAGTAGGGCCACCGGAACAGGGATCAACAATGAGCAGTTCTTC
15 TRBJ1-4 TRBD1 TRBV7-2 . CASSLAPGGGEKLFF TGTGCCAGCAGCTTAGCCCCAGGGGGCGGGGAAAAACTGTTTTTT
17 TRBJ2-7 TRBD2 TRBV7-2 once CASSLGTSGPSSYEQYF TGTGCCAGCAGCTTAGGGACTAGCGGGCCAAGCTCCTACGAGCAGTACTTC
15 TRBJ1-5 TRBD1 TRBV4-3 . CASSQELGGSQPQHF TGCGCCAGCAGCCAAGAGCTAGGGGGCTCTCAGCCCCAGCATTTT
15 TRBJ1-1 . TRBV5-6 . CASSKTPEMNTEAFF TGTGCCAGCAGCAAGACCCCAGAGATGAACACTGAAGCTTTCTTT
15 TRBJ2-3 TRBD2 TRBV29-1 once CSVSLAGASTDTQYF TGCAGCGTATCCCTAGCGGGCGCTAGCACAGATACGCAGTATTTT
17 TRBJ1-5 TRBD1 TRBV6-2/TRBV6-3 . CASSTGTGTGFNQPQHF TGTGCCAGCAGTACGGGGACCGGGACAGGTTTCAATCAGCCCCAGCATTTT
14 TRBJ1-2 TRBD1 TRBV7-9 . CASNQGAPNYGYTF TGTGCCAGCAACCAGGGGGCGCCTAACTATGGCTACACCTTC
16 TRBJ2-1 TRBD2 TRBV3-1/TRBV3-2 . CASSQEKRGAYNEQFF TGTGCCAGCAGCCAAGAGAAGCGGGGGGCATACAATGAGCAGTTCTTC
12 TRBJ1-1 TRBD1 TRBV3-1/TRBV3-2 . CASSQVTGEAFF TGTGCCAGCAGCCAAGTGACAGGGGAAGCTTTCTTT
15 TRBJ1-1 . TRBV7-3 . CASSPKVRGHTEAFF TGTGCCAGCAGCCCCAAAGTACGGGGCCACACTGAAGCTTTCTTT
16 TRBJ2-1 TRBD1 TRBV19 . CASSPAGTGGYNEQFF TGTGCCAGTAGCCCTGCTGGGACAGGGGGCTACAATGAGCAGTTCTTC
14 TRBJ2-5 . TRBV5-1 . CASSSTLGEETQYF TGCGCCAGCAGCTCCACCCTAGGGGAAGAGACCCAGTACTTC
15 TRBJ2-3 . TRBV5-5 . CASSLIARDSDTQYF TGTGCCAGCAGCTTGATTGCGCGGGATTCAGATACGCAGTATTTT
13 TRBJ1-2 . TRBV30 few CAWVQEGNYGYTF TGTGCCTGGGTACAAGAGGGTAACTATGGCTACACCTTC
16 TRBJ2-3 . TRBV11-3 . CASSLARTRLTDTQYF TGTGCCAGCAGCTTAGCTCGTACCCGGCTCACAGATACGCAGTATTTT
13 TRBJ2-3 . TRBV12-5 . CASGDRRTDTQYF TGTGCTAGTGGTGATCGACGCACAGATACGCAGTATTTT
15 TRBJ2-1 . TRBV9 . CASSPSGYPSSEQFF TGTGCCAGCAGCCCGTCGGGCTACCCCTCCAGTGAGCAGTTCTTC
15 TRBJ1-6 . TRBV4-2 . CASSQAGEERSPLHF TGTGCCAGCAGCCAAGCAGGTGAAGAAAGATCACCCCTCCACTTT
19 TRBJ1-2 . TRBV5-3 once CARNREPPSEGRWGYGYTF TGTGCCAGAAACCGTGAGCCACCCTCAGAGGGGAGGTGGGGGTATGGCTACACCTTC
13 TRBJ1-3 . TRBV15 . CATSIGGENTIYF TGTGCCACCAGCATAGGAGGGGAGAACACCATATATTTT
12 TRBJ1-2 . TRBV11-3 . CASSSSLYGYTF TGTGCCAGCAGCTCATCGCTCTATGGCTACACCTTC
14 TRBJ2-1 . TRBV24-1 . CATSVGQKVNEQFF TGTGCCACCAGTGTGGGGCAGAAAGTCAATGAGCAGTTCTTC
16 TRBJ1-1 . TRBV5-1 few CASSLGAGRRDTEAFF TGCGCCAGCAGCTTGGGGGCGGGTCGAAGGGACACTGAAGCTTTCTTT